This TCR beta chain was recovered during a study of blood T cell repertoires in COVID-19. At the level of the study: Researchers got acute and convalescent COVID-19 samples from the United States, Italy and Spain. T cells, B-cell-depleted T cells, or PBMCs supplied cDNA or gDNA.

This CDR3 contains 17 residues. V shed 0 bases, J shed 3 bases, and the junction held 11 bases outside the gene matches. This clone has a handful of counts. Per the original data handling: Scientists estimated how many nucleated cells there were by amplifying reference gene primers. Here immunoSEQ multiplex PCR was the method, and the copy in TCRdb shows in-frame clones only, minus some. V, J and clone size were drawn from that table, and D and trimming were deduced from the DNA. The profile covers more than 150,000 clones, with approximately 90% appearing a single time and 9.5% to 15% taken by the ten largest. Seattle enrolled patients during active infection and tracked them longitudinally.

This sequence was found in a woman in her seventies with COVID-19, enrolled during active disease. V is TRBV23-1 and J is TRBJ2-7; 7 bases map to TRBD1. TRBV23-1 is known as an ORF, though its function is uncertain. The sample taken for sequencing was peripheral blood. CDR3 sequence: CASSQSKVGQVYYEQYF. In DNA, the CDR3 is TGCGCCAGCAGTCAATCAAAGGTAGGACAGGTTTACTACGAGCAGTACTTC.